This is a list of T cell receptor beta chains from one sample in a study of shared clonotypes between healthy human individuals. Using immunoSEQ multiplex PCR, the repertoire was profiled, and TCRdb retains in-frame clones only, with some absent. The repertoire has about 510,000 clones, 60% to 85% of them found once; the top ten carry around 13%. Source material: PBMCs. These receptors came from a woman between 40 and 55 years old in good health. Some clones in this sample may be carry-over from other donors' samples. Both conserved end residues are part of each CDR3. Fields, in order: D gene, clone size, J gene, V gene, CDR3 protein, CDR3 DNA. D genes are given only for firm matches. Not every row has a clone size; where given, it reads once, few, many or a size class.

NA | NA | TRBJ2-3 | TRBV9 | CASSVGRGASTDTQYF | TGTGCCAGCAGCGTAGGGCGGGGAGCCAGCACAGATACGCAGTATTTT
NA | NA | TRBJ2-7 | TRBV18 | CASSPYSGAVYEQYF | TGTGCCAGCTCACCATATTCGGGAGCAGTTTACGAGCAGTACTTC
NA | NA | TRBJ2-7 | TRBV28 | CASTLYEQYF | TGTGCCAGCACCCTTTACGAGCAGTACTTC
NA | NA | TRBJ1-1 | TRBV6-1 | CASGRQLNTEAFF | TGTGCCAGCGGGAGACAGCTGAACACTGAAGCTTTCTTT
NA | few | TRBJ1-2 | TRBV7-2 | CASSGDRRYGYTF | TGTGCCAGCAGCGGAGACAGACGGTATGGCTACACCTTC
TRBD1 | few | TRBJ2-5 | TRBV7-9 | CASSPRTGGYGKETQYF | TGTGCCAGCAGCCCCCGGACAGGGGGATATGGGAAAGAGACCCAGTACTTC
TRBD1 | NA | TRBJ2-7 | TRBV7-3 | CASRPTGVYEQYF | TGTGCCAGCAGGCCTACAGGGGTCTACGAGCAGTACTTC
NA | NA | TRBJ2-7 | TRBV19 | CASSIYQGEDYEQYF | TGTGCCAGTAGTATTTACCAGGGCGAGGACTACGAGCAGTACTTC
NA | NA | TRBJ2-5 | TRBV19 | CASSMDHQETQYF | TGTGCCAGTAGTATGGACCACCAAGAGACCCAGTACTTC
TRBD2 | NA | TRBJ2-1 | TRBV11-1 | CASSSRTSGIDEQFF | TGTGCCAGCAGCTCCCGGACTAGCGGGATCGATGAGCAGTTCTTC
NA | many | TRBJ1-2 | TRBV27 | CASTPFLDSLYGYTF | TGTGCCAGCACTCCCTTCTTGGACAGTCTCTATGGCTACACCTTC
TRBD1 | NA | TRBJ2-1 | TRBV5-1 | CASSPDRGSSEQFF | TGCGCCAGCAGCCCCGACAGGGGATCGAGTGAGCAGTTCTTC
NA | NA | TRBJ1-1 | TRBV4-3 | CASSQDRQRHRFF | TGCGCCAGCAGCCAAGATCGGCAGAGGCACCGTTTCTTT
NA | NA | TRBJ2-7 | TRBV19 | CASSFGTLYEQYF | TGTGCCAGTAGTTTCGGGACTCTCTACGAGCAGTACTTC
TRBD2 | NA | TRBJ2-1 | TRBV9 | CASSIGTTNEQFF | TGTGCCAGCAGCATCGGGACTACCAATGAGCAGTTCTTC
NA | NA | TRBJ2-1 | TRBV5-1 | CASSLAGNVARAEQFF | TGCGCCAGCAGCTTGGCGGGCAACGTGGCCCGGGCCGAGCAGTTCTTC
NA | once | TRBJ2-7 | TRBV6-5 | CASSYRGLGEQYF | TGTGCCAGCAGTTATAGGGGCTTGGGAGAGCAGTACTTC
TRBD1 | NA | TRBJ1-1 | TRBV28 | CASSRTGVNTEAFF | TGTGCCAGCAGTCGGACAGGAGTTAACACTGAAGCTTTCTTT
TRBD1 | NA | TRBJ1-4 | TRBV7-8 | CASSRDRVGEKLFF | TGTGCCAGCAGCCGTGACAGGGTTGGTGAAAAACTGTTTTTT
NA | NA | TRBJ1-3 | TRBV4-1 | CASSQEGRGTGNTIYF | TGCGCCAGCAGCCAAGAGGGGAGGGGAACTGGAAACACCATATATTTT
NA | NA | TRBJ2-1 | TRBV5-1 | CASSVAGSAYNEQFF | TGCGCCAGCAGCGTCGCGGGAAGCGCCTACAATGAGCAGTTCTTC
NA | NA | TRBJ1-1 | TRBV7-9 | CASSPMGTEAFF | TGTGCCAGCAGCCCGATGGGCACTGAAGCTTTCTTT
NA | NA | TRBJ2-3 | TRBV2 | CASSGTRGGTDTQYF | TGTGCCAGCAGCGGAACTAGAGGGGGGACAGATACGCAGTATTTT
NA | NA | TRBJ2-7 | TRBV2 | CATADRAVSEQYF | TGTGCCACAGCAGATAGGGCAGTATCCGAGCAGTACTTC
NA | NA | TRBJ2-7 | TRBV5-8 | CASSYTRYEQYF | TGTGCCAGCAGCTACACTAGATACGAGCAGTACTTC
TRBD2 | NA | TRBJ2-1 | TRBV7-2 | CASSSGTSGRAFGNEQFF | TGTGCCAGCAGCTCTGGGACTAGCGGGAGGGCTTTCGGGAATGAGCAGTTCTTC
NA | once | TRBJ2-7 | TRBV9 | CASSQDPYTYEQYF | TGTGCCAGCAGCCAAGACCCTTATACCTACGAGCAGTACTTC
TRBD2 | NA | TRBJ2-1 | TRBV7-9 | CASSAGLAGVWQFF | TGTGCCAGCAGCGCGGGACTAGCGGGAGTATGGCAGTTCTTC
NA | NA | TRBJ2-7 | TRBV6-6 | CASSPDGVGPNYEQYF | TGTGCCAGCAGCCCGGACGGAGTTGGCCCTAACTACGAGCAGTACTTC
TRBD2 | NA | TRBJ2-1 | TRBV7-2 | CASSPSGRVGNEQFF | TGTGCCAGCAGCCCGAGCGGGAGGGTCGGCAATGAGCAGTTCTTC
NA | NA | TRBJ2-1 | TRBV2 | CATASHSYNEQFF | TGTGCCACCGCTAGCCACTCCTACAATGAGCAGTTCTTC
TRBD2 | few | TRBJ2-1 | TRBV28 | CASLTSGSYNEQFF | TGTGCCAGCCTCACAAGCGGGAGCTACAATGAGCAGTTCTTC
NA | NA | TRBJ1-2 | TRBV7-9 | CASSRTAGYGYTF | TGTGCCAGCAGCCGGACGGCCGGCTATGGCTACACCTTC
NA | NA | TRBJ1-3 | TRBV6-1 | CASSGYRQVPNTIYF | TGTGCCAGCAGTGGGTATAGACAGGTTCCAAACACCATATATTTT
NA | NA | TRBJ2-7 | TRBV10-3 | CAIGQSPYEQYF | TGTGCCATCGGACAGAGCCCCTACGAGCAGTACTTC
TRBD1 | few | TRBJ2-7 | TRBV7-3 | CARQGEDYEQYF | TGTGCCAGACAGGGGGAGGACTACGAGCAGTACTTC
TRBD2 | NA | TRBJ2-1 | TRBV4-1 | CASSQGLAGAYNEQFF | TGCGCCAGCAGCCAAGGCCTAGCGGGAGCCTACAATGAGCAGTTCTTC
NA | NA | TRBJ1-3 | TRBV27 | CASSSGQGNTIYF | TGTGCCAGCAGTTCGGGACAAGGAAACACCATATATTTT
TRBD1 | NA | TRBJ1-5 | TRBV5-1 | CASSLGSGTGVQPQHF | TGCGCCAGCAGCTTGGGATCCGGGACAGGGGTTCAGCCCCAGCATTTT
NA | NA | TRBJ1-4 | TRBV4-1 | CASSHRASTNEKLFF | TGCGCCAGCAGCCACCGGGCCTCAACTAATGAAAAACTGTTTTTT
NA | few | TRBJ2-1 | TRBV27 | CASSYPHGGSYNEQFF | TGTGCCAGCAGTTACCCTCACGGAGGTTCCTACAATGAGCAGTTCTTC
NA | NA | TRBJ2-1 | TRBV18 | CASSPLLSGINNEQFF | TGTGCCAGCTCACCACTCTTGTCGGGTATCAACAATGAGCAGTTCTTC
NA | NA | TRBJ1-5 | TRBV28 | CASSLFIANNQPQHF | TGTGCCAGCAGTTTGTTCATAGCTAACAATCAGCCCCAGCATTTT
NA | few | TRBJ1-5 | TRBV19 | CASSKTGNRNQPQHF | TGTGCCAGTAGTAAGACAGGTAATAGGAATCAGCCCCAGCATTTT
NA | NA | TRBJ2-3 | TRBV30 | CAWSQTDTQYF | TGTGCCTGGAGTCAGACAGATACGCAGTATTTT
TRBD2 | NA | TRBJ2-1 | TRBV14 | CASSQVSGSVSYNEQFF | TGTGCCAGCAGCCAAGTTAGCGGGAGTGTATCCTACAATGAGCAGTTCTTC
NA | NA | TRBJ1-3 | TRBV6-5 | CASSYSWSGNTIYF | TGTGCCAGCAGTTACTCATGGTCTGGAAACACCATATATTTT
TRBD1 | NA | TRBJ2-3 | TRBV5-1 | CASSRRTGMDTQYF | TGCGCCAGCAGCCGCCGGACAGGGATGGATACGCAGTATTTT
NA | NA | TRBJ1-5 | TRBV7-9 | CASSLGGGLLNQPQHF | TGTGCCAGCAGCTTAGGGGGCGGGTTACTAAATCAGCCCCAGCATTTT
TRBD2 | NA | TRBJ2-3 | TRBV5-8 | CASSRGTSGMRDTQYF | TGTGCCAGCAGCCGTGGGACTAGCGGGATGAGGGATACGCAGTATTTT
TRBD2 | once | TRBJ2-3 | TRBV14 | CASSHLAGGPDTQYF | TGTGCCAGCAGCCACCTAGCGGGAGGGCCAGATACGCAGTATTTT
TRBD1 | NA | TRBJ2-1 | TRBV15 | CATRNGQGRNEQFF | TGTGCCACCAGAAATGGACAGGGGAGGAATGAGCAGTTCTTC